This entry lists 27 T cell receptor beta chains sequenced from one sample in a study of cytomegalovirus exposure and HLA in healthy donors (dated by TCRdb to 2016 to 2017). Library construction relied on the immunoSEQ multiplex PCR assay. The multiplex PCR relied on a mix of 60 forward primers for TCR Vbeta segments and 13 reverse primers for TCR Jbeta segments. The clones in this table, taken by TCRdb from immuneACCESS, are in-frame only. Not every clone is retained; where verified, under half of the shortfall comes from an unresolved V gene, and the cause of the rest is unknown. This sample lists approximately 160,000 clones; 81% were detected once. Under 2% of the sample is taken by the ten largest. The sample consisted of PBMCs. The origin of the receptors is a woman aged 18-35 years in good health and CMV-seronegative.

The V gene is TRBV6-5, the J gene TRBJ1-2; 8 bases are shared with TRBD1. The V and J ends lost 6 bases and 8 bases, in that order; junction bases with no gene match: 14. CDR3 length equals 15 residues. CDR1 and CDR2 from the germline V gene are MNHEY and SVGAGI. The CDR3 bases are TGTGCCAGCAGGGATTTACAGGGGGGTCGGGAAGGCTACACCTTC. Amino acids: CASRDLQGGREGYTF.

The J gene is TRBJ1-1, the V gene TRBV18; D might be TRBD1 (6 bases). The CDR3 consists of 14 residues. The germline gives CDR1 KGHSH, CDR2 LQKENI. V was cut by 6 bases and J by 1 base, with 12 bases left in between. CDR3 amino acids: CASSPEDRNTEAFF. The CDR3 DNA is TGTGCCAGCTCGCCTGAGGACAGGAACACTGAAGCTTTCTTT.

The rearrangement joins TRBV5-1 to TRBJ1-6; TRBD1 is a possible D gene (5 bases). V gave up 4 bases and J gave up 6 bases, with 8 bases separating them. The CDR3 length is 13 residues. Germline CDR1 and CDR2: SGHRS and YFSETQ. For the CDR3, the DNA is TGCGCCAGCAGCACGGGGGGTAATTCACCCCTCCACTTT. This codes for CASSTGGNSPLHF. The full variable domain, rest sourced from reference TRBV5-1 and TRBJ1-6, is KAGVTQTPRYLIKTRGQQVTLSCSPISGHRSVSWYQQTPGQGLQFLFEYFSETQRNKGNFPGRFSGRQFSNSRSEMNVSTLELGDSALYLCASSTGGNSPLHFGNGTRLTVT.

V and J are TRBV6-4 and TRBJ2-3; 12 positions agree with TRBD1. The CDR3 is made up of 16 amino acids. The trim removed 4 bases at V and 1 base at J, leaving 3 bases unmatched. Germline CDR1 reads MRHNA; CDR2 reads SNTAGT. CDR3 amino acids: CASSAGTGGGTDTQYF. Written as DNA, the CDR3 is TGTGCCAGCAGTGCCGGGACAGGGGGCGGCACAGATACGCAGTATTTT.

The V and J genes are TRBV5-1 and TRBJ2-7, with a weak D call TRBD2 (6 bases). The germline V and J ends were trimmed by 3 bases and 1 base, with 11 bases remaining between them. This CDR3 has 14 residues. The germline CDR1 and CDR2 sequences are SGHRS and YFSETQ. As DNA, the CDR3 is TGCGCCAGCAGCTCCTGGGACTCATCCTACGAGCAGTACTTC. Translating it yields CASSSWDSSYEQYF.

The rearrangement links TRBV6-1 to TRBJ1-5; maybe TRBD1 (5 bases). This CDR3 has 13 amino acids. Germline CDR1 reads MNHNS; CDR2 reads SASEGT. V lost 6 bases and J 3 bases, leaving 9 bases between the germline ends. This chain's CDR3 is CASRGLINQPQHF. The CDR3 DNA follows: TGTGCCAGCAGGGGGCTAATCAATCAGCCCCAGCATTTT.

V and J are TRBV5-1 and TRBJ1-1; D is undetermined. The CDR3 is 18 amino acids. The V gene lost 1 base and the J gene lost 4 bases, with 23 bases spanning the gap. Germline V gene sequence: CDR1 SGHRS, CDR2 YFSETQ. CDR3 DNA: TGCGCCAGCAGCTTGCAGGCTGGGATGCGGCAAGGAGGCACTGAAGCTTTCTTT. Protein sequence: CASSLQAGMRQGGTEAFF.

The genes are TRBV5-1 and TRBJ2-7; a weak D match, TRBD2 (6 bases). Trimming took 0 bases from V and 4 from J, leaving 17 bases between them. The CDR3 consists of 16 residues. Germline values: CDR1 SGHRS, CDR2 YFSETQ. CDR3 in amino acids: CASSLDATGRGYEQYF. CDR3 sequence (DNA): TGCGCCAGCAGCTTGGATGCCACCGGGCGGGGTTACGAGCAGTACTTC. Variable domain in full (rest from reference TRBV5-1 and TRBJ2-7): KAGVTQTPRYLIKTRGQQVTLSCSPISGHRSVSWYQQTPGQGLQFLFEYFSETQRNKGNFPGRFSGRQFSNSRSEMNVSTLELGDSALYLCASSLDATGRGYEQYFGPGTRLTVT.

This clone was recorded only once. V is TRBV6-1 and J is TRBJ2-7; tentative D call: TRBD1 (5 bases). Germline values: CDR1 MNHNS, CDR2 SASEGT. The CDR3 covers 14 residues. V gave up 8 bases and J gave up 4 bases, with 18 bases separating them. For the CDR3, the DNA is TGTGCCAGCGGTGCCCAGGGAAGCGCGTACGAGCAGTACTTC. It codes for CASGAQGSAYEQYF.

This chain links TRBV11-2 with TRBJ1-1; maybe TRBD1 (5 bases). The CDR3 contains 14 residues. Germline CDR1 and CDR2: SGHAT and FQNNGV. Trimming took off 2 bases at V and 0 bases at J, with 7 bases between the two ends. CDR3 protein: CASSLIGVNTEAFF. In DNA, the CDR3 is TGTGCCAGCAGCTTAATAGGGGTGAACACTGAAGCTTTCTTT. Based on the CDR3 plus reference TRBV11-2 and TRBJ1-1, the full variable domain is EAGVAQSPRYKIIEKRQSVAFWCNPISGHATLYWYQQILGQGPKLLIQFQNNGVVDDSQLPKDRFSAERLKGVDSTLKIQPAKLEDSAVYLCASSLIGVNTEAFFGQGTRLTVV.

Written as DNA, the CDR3 is TGCGCCAGCAGCCTGACCCGGGGGTACGAGCAGTACTTC. It yields the protein CASSLTRGYEQYF. The chain is built from TRBV5-1 and TRBJ2-7, with D perhaps matching TRBD2 (6 bases). With 4 bases removed from V and 4 bases from J, the gap between germline ends came to 12 bases. CDR1 and CDR2 from the germline V gene are SGHRS and YFSETQ. The CDR3 spans 13 residues.

The chain uses TRBV7-2 and TRBJ1-5; a possible D gene is TRBD1 (6 bases). The V end was cut by 0 bases, the J end by 0 bases, with 6 bases between. Germline assignment: CDR1 SGHTA and CDR2 FQGNSA. The CDR3 is 15 amino acids. The CDR3 sequence is CASSLADSSNQPQHF. The DNA of the CDR3 is TGTGCCAGCAGCTTAGCGGACAGTAGCAATCAGCCCCAGCATTTT.

This chain connects TRBV5-1 to TRBJ2-7, with D possibly TRBD1 on 6 matching bases. Per germline, CDR1 SGHRS and CDR2 YFSETQ. The CDR3 loop spans 15 amino acids. The V end lost 0 bases, the J end lost 4 bases, and 14 bases lay between the germline ends. CDR3 nucleotides: TGCGCCAGCAGCTTGGCAAATGACAGGTCTTACGAGCAGTACTTC. Amino acid sequence: CASSLANDRSYEQYF.

The J gene is TRBJ2-5, the V gene TRBV7-2; 10 nucleotides align to TRBD1. The better agreement between TRBJ2-7 and the DNA end casts doubt on the J call. Looked up from germline, CDR1 is SGHTA and CDR2 is FQGNSA. This CDR3 region has 14 residues. CDR3 sequence: CASSSMGQGTEQYF. The CDR3 DNA sequence: TGTGCCAGCAGCTCCATGGGACAGGGGACCGAGCAGTACTTC.

The genes are TRBV5-1 and TRBJ1-1; TRBD1 matches at 10 bases. CDR3 size: 13 residues. After removal of 6 bases from V and 8 bases from J, the junction contained 7 bases not matched to a gene. Germline V gene data show CDR1 as SGHRS and CDR2 as YFSETQ. The CDR3 coding sequence is TGCGCCAGCACTTGGACGGGACAGGGGGAAGCTTTCTTT. It translates to CASTWTGQGEAFF.

The rearrangement links TRBV28 to TRBJ1-2; 11 bases align to TRBD1. Trimming took 3 bases from V and 6 from J; bases not matched to a gene: 3. This CDR3 is built from 14 residues. Germline V gene data show CDR1 as MDHEN and CDR2 as SYDVKM. CDR3 region: CASSFWDRGNGYTF. The CDR3 coding sequence is TGTGCCAGCAGTTTCTGGGACAGGGGGAATGGCTACACCTTC.

This rearrangement joins TRBV11-2 to TRBJ2-1, with 12 nucleotides matching TRBD2. V shed 1 base, J shed 8 bases, and the junction held 6 bases outside the gene matches. There are 16 residues in the CDR3. From germline, CDR1 is SGHAT and CDR2 FQNNGV. The CDR3: CASSLVLAGGYHEQFF. As DNA, the CDR3 is TGTGCCAGCAGCTTAGTACTAGCGGGGGGTTACCATGAGCAGTTCTTC.

This clone was counted once. The chain joins TRBV10-3 to TRBJ2-7; D ambiguous. Germline lookup yields CDR1 ENHRY and CDR2 SYGVKD. V was cut by 0 bases and J by 4 bases, with 13 bases left in between. The CDR3 sequence is 15 residues long. Here the CDR3 DNA reads TGTGCCATCAGTGAGTCAAAGGCCTTGACATACGAGCAGTACTTC. Its protein is CAISESKALTYEQYF.

The chain employs TRBV6-6 and TRBJ1-1; a weak D match, TRBD1 (6 bases). V was pared by 2 bases and J by 7 bases, with 14 bases between. The length of the CDR3 is 14 residues. Germline lookup yields CDR1 MNHNY and CDR2 SVGAGI (reference sequence). CDR3: CASSYPGERGEAFF. Here the CDR3 DNA reads TGTGCCAGCAGTTACCCAGGGGAACGGGGTGAAGCTTTCTTT.

This rearrangement joins TRBV14 to TRBJ2-7; 11 bases match TRBD2. The germline CDR1 and CDR2 sequences are SGHDN and FVKESK. V gave up 5 bases and J gave up 0 bases; unmatched junction bases: 6. The length of the CDR3 is 16 residues. The DNA of the CDR3 is TGTGCCAGCAGCGCCTTAGGGACTAGCGGCTCCTACGAGCAGTACTTC. Translation gives CASSALGTSGSYEQYF.

This rearrangement joins TRBV27 to TRBJ2-5; 10 bases are a match to TRBD1. The DNA end favors TRBJ2-7, so the J call may be wrong. Germline CDR1 and CDR2: MNHEY and SMNVEV (reference sequence). The CDR3 spans 15 residues. Here the CDR3 reads CASSTPGTGDYEQYF. DNA of the CDR3: TGTGCCAGCAGTACCCCGGGGACAGGGGACTACGAGCAGTACTTC.

This chain joins TRBV6-1 and TRBJ1-4, with D possibly matching TRBD1 (5 bases). The CDR3 sequence is 16 residues long. Per the germline V gene, CDR1 is MNHNS and CDR2 is SASEGT. Between the trimmed V and J ends, which lost 2 bases and 3 bases, there was a span of 13 bases. For the CDR3, the DNA is TGTGCCAGCAGTGAAAGGGGTGCTCCTTCTAATGAAAAACTGTTTTTT. Amino acid sequence: CASSERGAPSNEKLFF.

The chain links TRBV15 to TRBJ2-7; TRBD1 is a possible D gene (7 bases). CDR3 length: 16 amino acids. V lost 0 bases, J lost 0 bases, and 12 bases lay in between. Germline V gene data show CDR1 as LNHNV and CDR2 as YYDKDF (reference sequence). The CDR3 DNA reads as TGTGCCACCAGCAGAGATCAGGGGGGACTCTCCTACGAGCAGTACTTC. It is translated as CATSRDQGGLSYEQYF.

V and J are TRBV7-6 and TRBJ1-2, with D unclear. Germline V gene sequence: CDR1 SGHVS, CDR2 FNYEAQ. This CDR3 region has 13 residues. Trimming cost V 1 base and J 4 bases, with 7 bases left between them. The chain's CDR3 is CASSLEIGYGYTF. The CDR3 coding sequence is TGTGCCAGCAGCTTAGAGATCGGCTATGGCTACACCTTC.

The chain combines TRBV19 with TRBJ1-1, with D hard to call. Germline CDR1 LNHDA, CDR2 SQIVND (reference sequence). The V end lost 5 bases, the J end lost 0 bases, and 7 bases lay between the germline ends. The CDR3 has 13 amino acids. CDR3 amino acids: CASSHQLNTEAFF. The CDR3 region has the DNA TGTGCCAGTAGTCACCAGTTGAACACTGAAGCTTTCTTT.

This clone was observed a single time. This rearrangement joins TRBV4-2 to TRBJ2-7; no reliable D call. Deletions cut 4 bases from V and 6 bases from J, with 19 bases between. Germline V gene lookup returns CDR1 LGHNA and CDR2 YNFKEQ. The CDR3 loop spans 15 amino acids. CDR3 loop: CASSPDLASDGEQYF. Here the CDR3 DNA reads TGTGCCAGCAGCCCCGACTTGGCTAGTGATGGCGAGCAGTACTTC.

J is TRBJ1-2 and V is TRBV5-1; 7 nucleotides agree with TRBD1. V lost 3 bases and J lost 4; bases outside the gene matches: 9. The CDR3 covers 15 residues. Per the germline V gene, CDR1 is SGHRS and CDR2 is YFSETQ. The CDR3 bases are TGCGCCAGCAGCTGGGCCGACAGGGTGACCTATGGCTACACCTTC. The encoded protein is CASSWADRVTYGYTF.